Listed here are 5 T cell receptor beta chains from one sample, sequenced in a study of tumor-infiltrating lymphocytes in oesophageal squamous cell carcinoma. MiXCR, run by TCRdb on the PCR reads, gives a single entry per CDR3 protein. The sample carries some 14,000 distinct CDR3 sequences, roughly half recorded once. The sequencing sample was made of blood. The receptors originated from a female donor with esophageal squamous cell carcinoma.

The chain links TRBV10-1 to TRBJ2-6, with 15 positions matching TRBD2. With the DNA end fitting TRBJ2-1 better, the J assignment may be wrong. This CDR3 is 17 amino acids long. Germline V gene sequence: CDR1 WNHNN, CDR2 SYGVQD (reference sequence). DNA for the CDR3: TGCGCCAGCAGCCGAGGACTAGCGGGAGGGTCGGGAGAGACCCAGTTCTTC. It translates to CASSRGLAGGSGETQFF.

This clonotype was picked up a small number of times. This chain connects TRBV27 to TRBJ2-1, with TRBD2 as a possible D gene (6 bases). Deletions cut 2 bases from V and 4 bases from J, with 9 bases between. The CDR3 extends over 14 amino acids. Germline V gives CDR1 MNHEY, CDR2 SMNVEV (reference sequence). The CDR3: CASSLKGGYNEQFF. As DNA, the CDR3 is TGTGCCAGCAGTTTAAAGGGAGGATACAATGAGCAGTTCTTC.

The rearrangement links TRBV7-3 to TRBJ2-1; 15 bases are a match to TRBD2. In germline, CDR1 is SGHTA, CDR2 FQGTGA. Trimming cost V 4 bases and J 10 bases; bases outside gene matches: 2. The CDR3 runs 14 residues. CDR3 region: CASSSGLAGGEQFF. CDR3 DNA sequence: TGTGCCAGCAGCTCCGGACTAGCGGGAGGGGAGCAGTTCTTC.

The chain carries TRBV11-2 and TRBJ2-1; D is unclear. Near its end, the DNA agrees better with TRBJ2-7, so the J call may be wrong. The CDR3 spans 16 residues. Germline V lookup: CDR1 SGHAT, CDR2 FQNNGV. The CDR3 spells CASSPIGGRNYYEQYF. CDR3 nucleotide sequence: TGTGCCAGCAGCCCCATTGGTGGTAGGAACTACTACGAGCAGTACTTC.

The chain carries TRBV18 and TRBJ2-3, with TRBD2 identical over 14 bases. The last part of the DNA fits TRBJ2-1 better; the J call may be wrong. The CDR3 consists of 17 residues. CDR1 is KGHSH and CDR2 is LQKENI in the germline V gene. The CDR3 here is CASSPEGLAGGDNEQFF. Written as DNA, the CDR3 is TGTGCCAGCTCACCCGAAGGACTAGCGGGAGGCGACAATGAGCAGTTCTTC.